Sequencing of this T cell receptor beta chain was carried out in a study of beta chain features in type 1 diabetes. As every portion of the isolated RNA was reverse transcribed, the sequencing read expressed TCRB transcripts. TCRdb's table, derived via immunoSEQ multiplex PCR, lists solely in-frame clones and lacks some. The sample includes 620,000 or so clones, 15% to 18% of them seen just once. Donors underwent one heparinised blood draw, about 120 mL on average. The table lists this clone with a few counts. The antigen remains undetermined. The study's findings and limits: Researchers reported that naive, central memory and Treg TCRB repertoires appeared more similar in patients than in healthy donors. TCRB CDR3s were moderately but significantly shorter in Type 1 diabetes patients in all four CD4+ subsets.

The germline V gene encodes CDR1 SGHTA and CDR2 FQGNSA. Trimming pared 2 bases from V and 0 bases from J, leaving 8 bases between. This CDR3 is built from 15 residues. The clonotype originates from a young man in good health. Material for sequencing was naive CD4+ T cells from blood. J is TRBJ1-5 and V is TRBV7-2; tentative D call: TRBD1 (5 bases). The CDR3 bases are TGTGCCAGCAGCTTATCCAGGGATAGCAATCAGCCCCAGCATTTT. The encoded protein is CASSLSRDSNQPQHF.